These 23 T cell receptor beta chains were sequenced from one sample in a study of T cells expressing NK-cell markers. Each CDR3 protein gets one entry in TCRdb, which reprocessed the 5' RACE reads and gives no DNA. Its table records 500,000 to 700,000 distinct CDR3 sequences. Material for sequencing was blood T cells: a sorted CD56 or NKG2C T cell subset, CD4+ or CD8+ T cells, or bulk PBMC T cells (not recorded which). The source of these receptors is a man aged 18 to 29 in good health.

The chain has TRBV7-9 and TRBJ1-2. The CDR3 has 11 residues. In germline, CDR1 is SEHNR, CDR2 FQNEAQ (reference sequence). CDR3 sequence reads: CATATRAGYTF.

The chain has TRBV6-2 or TRBV6-3 and TRBJ2-7; TCRdb's D call, TRBD2, is unchecked because there is no DNA. CDR3 size: 17 residues. Per the germline V gene, CDR1 is MNHEY and CDR2 is SVGEGT. The CDR3 sequence: CASSYSRASLSSYEQYF.

The rearrangement joins TRBV10-2 to TRBJ2-5; the D gene TCRdb calls, TRBD1, cannot be checked with no DNA. The CDR3 loop spans 14 amino acids. The germline V gene has CDR1 WSHSY and CDR2 SAAADI. Here the CDR3 reads CASSSSQGQETQYF.

The chain uses TRBV6-1 and TRBJ2-2; without DNA, the TCRdb call of TRBD1 cannot be checked. This CDR3 comprises 14 residues. CDR1 is MNHNS and CDR2 is SASEGT in the germline V gene. The CDR3 here is CASRPPQGSGELFF.

This sequence joins TRBV7-6 and TRBJ2-5; checking the TCRdb D call of TRBD2 is not possible without DNA. Germline V lookup: CDR1 SGHVS, CDR2 FNYEAQ. The CDR3 loop spans 14 amino acids. The CDR3 is CASSLVAAGETQYF.

V gene TRBV6-2 or TRBV6-3 combines with J gene TRBJ2-1; TCRdb reports TRBD2, a call that lacks DNA to check it against. This CDR3 region has 14 residues. The V gene's germline CDR1 is MNHEY and CDR2 SVGEGT. This CDR3 is CASSPPSPPNEQFF.

The chain combines TRBV12-3 or TRBV12-4 with TRBJ1-6; the TCRdb call, TRBD1, lacks DNA for checking. This CDR3 is 14 amino acids long. The CDR3 loop reads CASTRTGSNSPLHF.

This chain uses TRBV29-1 with TRBJ2-3; the D gene TCRdb calls, TRBD2, cannot be checked with no DNA. CDR1 and CDR2 from the germline V gene are SQVTM and ANQGSEA. This CDR3 spans 13 amino acids. CDR3 in amino acids: CSVAGLDTDTQYF.

The genes are TRBV4-1 and TRBJ1-5; lacking DNA, the TRBD1 call made by TCRdb goes unchecked. The CDR3 spans 17 residues. The germline V gene has CDR1 MGHRA and CDR2 YSYEKL. CDR3 loop: CASSQEGITGGNQPQHF.

The CDR3 loop is CASSLGGQTNYGYTF. The V call is TRBV7-6, the J call TRBJ1-2; the TCRdb D gene call, TRBD1, has no DNA to confirm it. There are 15 residues in the CDR3. Per the germline V gene, CDR1 is SGHVS and CDR2 is FNYEAQ.

This sequence joins TRBV20-1 and TRBJ2-5; TCRdb outputs TRBD2, but without DNA this stays unchecked. The germline V gene encodes CDR1 DFQATT and CDR2 SNEGSKA (reference sequence). The CDR3 contains 16 residues. This CDR3 reads CSANIPRETLQETQYF.

The rearrangement joins TRBV10-1 to TRBJ2-5; TCRdb names TRBD1, which stays unverified in the absence of DNA. The CDR3 consists of 17 residues. Looked up from germline, CDR1 is WNHNN and CDR2 is SYGVQD (reference sequence). CDR3 sequence: CASSEFPLRGSQETQYF.

The V gene is TRBV11-2, the J gene TRBJ2-3; checking the TCRdb D call of TRBD2 is not possible without DNA. CDR3 length: 15 residues. The V gene's germline CDR1 is SGHAT and CDR2 FQNNGV. The CDR3 reads CASSQVTSSADTQYF.

V usage is TRBV7-6 and J usage is TRBJ2-7; TCRdb picks TRBD1, but there is no DNA to check that call. CDR1 and CDR2 (germline): SGHVS, FNYEAQ. CDR3 length equals 14 residues. The CDR3: CASSASGGGREQYF.

The chain is built from TRBV28 and TRBJ2-3; without DNA, the TCRdb call of TRBD2 cannot be checked. Germline V lookup: CDR1 MDHEN, CDR2 SYDVKM. The CDR3 is 14 residues long. The CDR3 loop reads CASTGGLFSDTQYF.

The rearrangement links TRBV10-3 to TRBJ2-3; TCRdb calls TRBD1, which cannot be checked without DNA. This CDR3 is 13 amino acids long. Germline-derived CDR1 and CDR2 are ENHRY and SYGVKD. CDR3 amino acids: CAIRPRGEDTQYF.

The chain employs TRBV5-1 and TRBJ1-3; TCRdb returns TRBD1, unconfirmable since there is no DNA. The CDR3 length is 15 residues. Per germline, CDR1 SGHRS and CDR2 YFSETQ. This chain's CDR3 is CASSSQGSSGNTIYF.

The rearrangement uses TRBV20-1 and TRBJ1-6; with no DNA, the TCRdb D assignment of TRBD1 cannot be verified. The CDR3 runs to 14 residues. CDR1 is DFQATT, CDR2 SNEGSKA, per germline (reference sequence). This CDR3 is CSANVPGQNSPLHF.

The chain is built from TRBV29-1 and TRBJ2-7; TCRdb proposes TRBD2, but this gene call is untestable without DNA. This CDR3 comprises 16 residues. The germline V gene has CDR1 SQVTM and CDR2 ANQGSEA. The chain's CDR3 is CSVEDLAGGNSYEQYF.

The genes are TRBV5-1 and TRBJ2-3; TCRdb designates TRBD2, a call that cannot be tested without DNA. The V gene's germline CDR1 is SGHRS and CDR2 YFSETQ. The CDR3 is made up of 16 amino acids. The CDR3 reads CASSGGLAGGTDTQYF.

The chain has TRBV29-1 and TRBJ1-3; TCRdb's D gene call, TRBD1, goes unchecked for lack of DNA. In germline, CDR1 is SQVTM, CDR2 ANQGSEA. The CDR3 loop spans 12 amino acids. The CDR3 here is CSVTVSGNTIYF.

This chain links TRBV24-1 with TRBJ1-2. The V gene's germline CDR1 is KGHDR and CDR2 SFDVKD. This CDR3 contains 12 residues. CDR3 residues: CATSDKTAGYTF.

The chain joins TRBV12-3 or TRBV12-4 to TRBJ2-4; TCRdb picks TRBD1, but there is no DNA to check that call. There are 15 residues in the CDR3. CDR3 loop: CASSQGHEAKNIQYF.